The 32 T cell receptor beta chains listed next were all sequenced from one sample in a study of blood T cell repertoires in COVID-19. The repertoire was sequenced with immunoSEQ multiplex PCR; TCRdb's copy has only in-frame clones and lacks some. The sample holds over 100,000 clones, approximately 74% seen once. The sequenced material came from peripheral blood. These receptors were taken from a woman between 70 and 85 years old with acute or convalescent COVID-19.

The chain carries TRBV6-2 or TRBV6-3 and TRBJ1-1; a weak D match, TRBD1 (6 bases). CDR1 MNHEY and CDR2 SVGEGT come from the germline V gene. CDR3 size: 15 residues. Trimming stripped 0 bases from V and 1 base from J, with 9 bases between. In DNA form, the CDR3 reads TGTGCCAGCAGTTACTCCAGGGGTTGGAACACTGAAGCTTTCTTT. Protein sequence: CASSYSRGWNTEAFF.

This clone came up a few times. This chain joins TRBV7-8 and TRBJ2-1, with D unresolved. The CDR3 covers 15 residues. In germline, CDR1 is SGHVS, CDR2 FQNEAQ. Trimming removed 2 bases from V and 0 bases from J, with 8 bases in between. Here the CDR3 reads CASSLPLSSYNEQFF. The CDR3, as DNA: TGTGCCAGCAGCTTACCACTTAGCTCCTACAATGAGCAGTTCTTC.

The chain carries TRBV6-6 and TRBJ2-5; maybe TRBD2 (5 bases). The germline gives CDR1 MNHNY, CDR2 SVGAGI (reference sequence). V dropped 8 bases and J dropped 5 bases, with 21 bases sitting between them. The length of the CDR3 is 15 residues. The CDR3 nucleotides are TGTGCCAGCCACGGGCTTACAAAACGAGGGGAGACCCAGTACTTC. Translation gives CASHGLTKRGETQYF.

In its sample, this clone was seen a few times. The genes are TRBV3-1 (or the pseudogene TRBV3-2) and TRBJ2-5; tentatively, D is TRBD1 (5 bases). This CDR3 comprises 15 residues. Germline-derived CDR1 and CDR2 are LGHDT and YNNKEL (reference sequence). Trimming pared 4 bases from V and 9 bases from J, leaving 21 bases between. The DNA for the CDR3 is TGTGCCAGCAGCCCCCCCAGTGTGGGGCCCCCGTCCCAGTACTTC. This encodes CASSPPSVGPPSQYF.

There are a few counts of this clone. The chain has TRBV6-5 and TRBJ1-2; D uncertain. The CDR3 has 13 amino acids. Germline-derived CDR1 and CDR2 are MNHEY and SVGAGI. Trimming took 0 bases from V and 2 from J, leaving 4 bases between them. The chain's CDR3 is CASSYSENYGYTF. The CDR3 nucleotides read TGTGCCAGCAGTTACTCGGAGAACTATGGCTACACCTTC.

The V and J genes are TRBV29-1 and TRBJ2-7, with D unclear. Trimming removed 0 bases at V and 2 bases at J, with 8 bases between. CDR3 size: 13 residues. Germline loops: CDR1 SQVTM, CDR2 ANQGSEA. The CDR3 spells CSVEDPGTYEQYF. The DNA for the CDR3 is TGCAGCGTTGAAGATCCAGGAACCTACGAGCAGTACTTC.

This chain joins TRBV4-3 and TRBJ2-7, with D possibly matching TRBD1 (6 bases). The length of the CDR3 is 13 residues. In germline, CDR1 is LGHNA, CDR2 YSLEER. Deletions cut 0 bases from V and 4 bases from J, with 7 bases between. CDR3 sequence: CASSQDRGYEQYF. The DNA for the CDR3 is TGCGCCAGCAGCCAAGATAGGGGGTACGAGCAGTACTTC.

The rearrangement uses TRBV5-1 and TRBJ1-1; 8 bases line up with TRBD1. Germline V gene data show CDR1 as SGHRS and CDR2 as YFSETQ. This CDR3 is built from 14 residues. Unmatched junction bases numbered 3, after V lost 0 bases and J lost 5 bases. This chain's CDR3 is CASSLGTGKTEAFF. The CDR3, as DNA: TGCGCCAGCAGCTTGGGGACAGGGAAAACTGAAGCTTTCTTT. Full variable domain (outside the CDR3, taken from reference TRBV5-1 and TRBJ1-1): KAGVTQTPRYLIKTRGQQVTLSCSPISGHRSVSWYQQTPGQGLQFLFEYFSETQRNKGNFPGRFSGRQFSNSRSEMNVSTLELGDSALYLCASSLGTGKTEAFFGQGTRLTVV.

The chain couples TRBV5-1 to TRBJ2-7; 10 bases match TRBD1. The ends lost 0 bases at V and 3 bases at J; junction bases unmatched: 6. Germline assignment: CDR1 SGHRS and CDR2 YFSETQ. This CDR3 contains 16 residues. The chain's CDR3 is CASSLDRDRGFYEQYF. The CDR3 bases are TGCGCCAGCAGCTTGGACCGGGACAGGGGATTCTACGAGCAGTACTTC.

This chain connects TRBV7-2 to TRBJ2-5, with 13 bases that match TRBD2. With V trimmed by 5 bases and J by 1 base, 7 bases remained unmatched. Germline CDR1 and CDR2: SGHTA and FQGNSA. The CDR3 runs to 17 residues. CDR3 amino acids: CASSPTGLAGPQETQYF. The CDR3 nucleotides read TGTGCCAGCAGCCCAACGGGACTAGCGGGACCCCAAGAGACCCAGTACTTC.

The chain combines TRBV28 with TRBJ1-2, with 9 bases identical to TRBD1. The CDR3 is 14 residues long. Trimming at V came to 4 bases and at J to 8 bases, leaving 8 bases not matched to a gene. CDR1 MDHEN and CDR2 SYDVKM come from the germline V gene. The CDR3 DNA is TGTGCCAGCAGTTCCACAGGGGGCGCGGGAGGCTACACCTTC. Translation gives CASSSTGGAGGYTF.

CDR3 region: CASSLPAPGTGNYGYTF. CDR3 DNA sequence: TGTGCCAGCAGTTTACCCGCCCCCGGGACAGGGAACTATGGCTACACCTTC. The chain carries TRBV28 and TRBJ1-2, with 9 bases aligning to TRBD1. The length of the CDR3 is 17 residues. Trimming at V came to 2 bases and at J to 2 bases, leaving 9 bases not matched to a gene. Germline V lookup: CDR1 MDHEN, CDR2 SYDVKM.

This chain links TRBV11-2 with TRBJ1-2; D gene unclear. CDR3 length: 13 amino acids. V dropped 5 bases and J dropped 0 bases, with 7 bases sitting between them. CDR1 SGHAT and CDR2 FQNNGV come from the germline V gene. The CDR3 region is CASSLRANYGYTF. The CDR3 DNA reads TGTGCCAGCAGCCTCCGAGCTAACTATGGCTACACCTTC.

J is TRBJ1-5 and V is TRBV15; possibly TRBD1 for D (6 bases). Germline assignment: CDR1 LNHNV and CDR2 YYDKDF (reference sequence). The CDR3 has 18 residues. Between the trimmed V and J ends, which lost 1 base and 2 bases, there was a span of 18 bases. CDR3 loop: CATSRGFDQGRGNQPQHF. CDR3 in DNA: TGTGCCACCAGCAGAGGATTCGACCAGGGGAGAGGCAATCAGCCCCAGCATTTT.

This clone was seen only a few times. This sequence joins TRBV11-3 and TRBJ2-1, with TRBD2 matching 14 bases. Germline V lookup: CDR1 SGHNT, CDR2 YENEEA. The ends lost 5 bases at V and 2 bases at J; junction bases unmatched: 5. The CDR3 is 17 residues long. This chain's CDR3 is CASSPGTSGSTYNEQFF. CDR3 DNA sequence: TGTGCCAGCAGCCCTGGGACTAGCGGGAGTACCTACAATGAGCAGTTCTTC.

The chain is built from TRBV2 and TRBJ1-5; the D is unclear. This CDR3 is built from 15 residues. Germline CDR1 is SNHLY and CDR2 is FYNNEI. V gave up 2 bases and J gave up 4 bases, with 12 bases separating them. CDR3 loop: CASSEFPGLNQPQHF. The CDR3 DNA sequence: TGTGCCAGCAGTGAATTTCCAGGACTGAATCAGCCCCAGCATTTT.

The chain joins TRBV3-1 (or the pseudogene TRBV3-2) to TRBJ2-1, with 9 bases lining up with TRBD2. V shed 4 bases and J 4 bases; nucleotides not matched to a gene: 8. The CDR3 loop spans 16 amino acids. Germline values: CDR1 LGHDT, CDR2 YNNKEL (reference sequence). CDR3 loop: CASSPTWSGGYNEQFF. In DNA, the CDR3 is TGTGCCAGCAGCCCCACCTGGAGCGGGGGGTACAATGAGCAGTTCTTC.

J is TRBJ2-7 and V is TRBV6-1; 10 bases align to TRBD2. The V segment lost 4 bases and the J segment 0 bases; nucleotides outside the gene matches: 6. Germline values: CDR1 MNHNS, CDR2 SASEGT. The CDR3 contains 16 residues. CDR3 DNA sequence: TGTGCCAGCAGTGGGGCCAGCGGGGGGGACTCCTACGAGCAGTACTTC. Its translation: CASSGASGGDSYEQYF.

V is TRBV6-6 and J is TRBJ1-6; tentative D call: TRBD1 (5 bases). CDR3 length: 14 residues. Trimming cost V 6 bases and J 10 bases, with 16 bases left between them. Germline CDR1 is MNHNY and CDR2 is SVGAGI (reference sequence). The CDR3 loop reads CASRAGREESPLHF. DNA of the CDR3: TGTGCCAGCAGGGCGGGCAGGGAGGAATCACCCCTCCACTTT.

V gene TRBV7-8 combines with J gene TRBJ1-5, with D possibly matching TRBD1 (6 bases). Trimming stripped 5 bases from V and 6 bases from J, with 14 bases between. CDR3 length equals 14 residues. Germline lookup yields CDR1 SGHVS and CDR2 FQNEAQ. The CDR3 nucleotides read TGTGCCAGCAGCCGCAGAGGGGGTGGTCAGCCCCAGCATTTT. Translation: CASSRRGGGQPQHF.

The J gene is TRBJ2-3, the V gene TRBV7-8, with D perhaps TRBD1 (6 bases). This CDR3 is built from 14 residues. Looked up from germline, CDR1 is SGHVS and CDR2 is FQNEAQ. Trimming removed 4 bases from V and 4 bases from J, with 12 bases in between. The CDR3 reads CASSYRVPPDTQYF. The CDR3 bases are TGTGCCAGCAGCTACAGGGTCCCCCCAGATACGCAGTATTTT.

The rearrangement joins TRBV3-1 (or the pseudogene TRBV3-2) to TRBJ1-1; TRBD1 matches at 10 bases. The germline CDR1 and CDR2 sequences are LGHDT and YNNKEL (reference sequence). The CDR3 length is 15 residues. Trimming at V came to 4 bases and at J to 1 base, leaving 3 bases not matched to a gene. The CDR3 DNA reads TGTGCCAGCAGCCCCGGGGACAGGGGGAACACTGAAGCTTTCTTT. Its protein product is CASSPGDRGNTEAFF.

The chain links TRBV25-1 to TRBJ1-2; D is uncertain. V was shortened by 3 bases and J by 6 bases, with 17 bases between the two germline ends. The CDR3 has 15 amino acids. CDR1 and CDR2 from the germline V gene are MGHDK and SYGVNS. The CDR3 region has the DNA TGTGCCAGCAGTGATCCCGGGGTCGGGGAAGATGGCTACACCTTC. This sequence encodes CASSDPGVGEDGYTF.

V and J are TRBV9 and TRBJ1-2, with 8 nucleotides matching TRBD1. The CDR3 contains 15 residues. V lost 2 bases and J lost 0; bases outside the gene matches: 3. Germline lookup yields CDR1 SGDLS and CDR2 YYNGEE. For the CDR3, the DNA is TGTGCCAGCAGCGTCATGGACAGGGCTAACTATGGCTACACCTTC. Its translation is CASSVMDRANYGYTF.

This clone came up many times. This rearrangement joins TRBV5-1 to TRBJ1-4; no definite D call. The CDR3 loop spans 14 amino acids. V was pared by 0 bases and J by 7 bases, with 10 bases between. Looked up from germline, CDR1 is SGHRS and CDR2 is YFSETQ. As DNA, the CDR3 is TGCGCCAGCAGCTTGGTCGAGGGAGCTGAAAAACTGTTTTTT. It specifies CASSLVEGAEKLFF.

The rearrangement links TRBV10-3 to TRBJ2-2, with 10 bases matching TRBD2. Looked up from germline, CDR1 is ENHRY and CDR2 is SYGVKD. V lost 6 bases, J lost 2 bases, and 18 bases stayed unmatched. The CDR3 spans 20 residues. The CDR3 DNA sequence: TGTGCCATCAGCAGATCCACAGCGGGGGGGCGATTAAAAAACACCGGGGAGCTGTTTTTT. It is translated as CAISRSTAGGRLKNTGELFF.

At least ten counts were recorded for this clone. The chain joins TRBV29-1 to TRBJ2-3; TRBD1 agrees at 7 bases. Unmatched junction bases numbered 4, after V lost 7 bases and J lost 6 bases. CDR1 is SQVTM and CDR2 is ANQGSEA in the germline V gene. CDR3 length: 11 amino acids. CDR3 DNA sequence: TGCAGCGCTGACAGGGCCGATACGCAGTATTTT. It is translated as CSADRADTQYF.

This clone was seen a handful of times. This chain connects TRBV7-2 to TRBJ1-4, with no clear D. Germline assignment: CDR1 SGHTA and CDR2 FQGNSA. The V end was cut by 5 bases, the J end by 0 bases, with 10 bases between. This CDR3 spans 15 amino acids. The CDR3 reads CASSPQTATNEKLFF. In DNA, the CDR3 is TGTGCCAGCAGCCCCCAAACTGCAACTAATGAAAAACTGTTTTTT.

The chain uses TRBV5-1 and TRBJ1-6; maybe TRBD1 (5 bases). This CDR3 contains 15 residues. V was cut by 0 bases and J by 6 bases, with 10 bases left in between. Germline CDR1 is SGHRS and CDR2 is YFSETQ. Here the CDR3 DNA reads TGCGCCAGCAGCTTGGTTAGACAGATTAATTCACCCCTCCACTTT. Translating it yields CASSLVRQINSPLHF.

This clone showed up just once. The chain recombines TRBV2 with TRBJ2-7; 9 bases fit TRBD2. The V and J ends lost 3 bases and 4 bases, in that order; junction bases with no gene match: 7. CDR1 is SNHLY and CDR2 is FYNNEI in the germline V gene. This CDR3 has 15 residues. CDR3 sequence: CASSDIAGGPYEQYF. The CDR3 DNA is TGTGCCAGCAGTGATATCGCGGGAGGGCCATACGAGCAGTACTTC.

In its sample, this clone was seen many times. The chain uses TRBV7-8 and TRBJ1-2; no firm D call. CDR1 is SGHVS, CDR2 FQNEAQ, per germline. Trimming removed 5 bases from V and 2 bases from J, with 18 bases in between. The CDR3 is 16 amino acids. CDR3 nucleotide sequence: TGTGCCAGCAGCGCTCGGCTCTTATCGGGGAACTATGGCTACACCTTC. Encoded protein: CASSARLLSGNYGYTF.

Only one count was recorded for this clone. V usage is TRBV2 and J usage is TRBJ2-3; TRBD1 aligns across 7 bases. There are 15 residues in the CDR3. The trim removed 6 bases at V and 2 bases at J, leaving 8 bases unmatched. Germline CDR1 reads SNHLY; CDR2 reads FYNNEI. The CDR3 coding sequence is TGTGCCAGCAGGGTACGACAGGGCCCCACAGATACGCAGTATTTT. Its translation is CASRVRQGPTDTQYF. Using reference TRBV2 and TRBJ2-3 for the parts outside the CDR3, the full variable domain is EPEVTQTPSHQVTQMGQEVILRCVPISNHLYFYWYRQILGQKVEFLVSFYNNEISEKSEIFDDQFSVERPDGSNFTLKIRSTKLEDSAMYFCASRVRQGPTDTQYFGPGTRLTVL.